This T cell receptor beta chain was retrieved from a study of T-cell reconstitution after alpha-beta-depleted transplantation in children. Unique molecular identifiers were incorporated during preparation of the TCRbeta library. TCRdb re-called the PCR reads with MiXCR, one entry per CDR3 protein. The sample includes some 500,000 distinct CDR3 sequences, about 18% of them seen just once. CDR3 length: 14 amino acids. Per germline, CDR1 SGHVS and CDR2 FQNEAQ. With 3 bases removed from V and 0 bases from J, the gap between germline ends came to 5 bases. This clonotype has a handful of counts. The source of this sequence is a human donor who donated a stem cell graft to a child with acute lymphoblastic leukemia. The genes are TRBV7-8 and TRBJ2-2; unclear D gene. The sample consisted of PBMCs from the stem cell graft donor, taken from the stem cell graft. CDR3 nucleotide sequence: TGTGCCAGCAGCTTCTCGGCGAACACCGGGGAGCTGTTTTTT. It is translated as CASSFSANTGELFF.